The entry below gives a single T cell receptor (beta chain) sequence along with its context. Antigen: not known. This sample is part of a study of PD-L1 blockade in urothelial cancer. Study findings and constraints: Tumor-associated clones in blood expanded more at 3 weeks in durable-benefit patients.

Trimming at V came to 5 bases and at J to 0 bases, leaving 4 bases not matched to a gene. This CDR3 has 15 residues. In germline, CDR1 is MNHEY, CDR2 SMNVEV (reference sequence). TCRdb's copy holds only in-frame clones and misses some; the assay was immunoSEQ multiplex PCR. The profile shows 60,000 to 65,000 clones, under 90% of them singletons. The time point: pretreatment peripheral blood. The sample consisted of PBMCs, taken around atezolizumab (anti-PD-L1) treatment. The J gene is TRBJ1-2, the V gene TRBV27; 9 nucleotides agree with TRBD1. The TCR originated in a man aged 70-80 years with urothelial cancer. The CDR3 DNA is TGTGCCAGCAGTAAGGACAGGGGAGCTAACTATGGCTACACCTTC. Amino acid sequence: CASSKDRGANYGYTF.